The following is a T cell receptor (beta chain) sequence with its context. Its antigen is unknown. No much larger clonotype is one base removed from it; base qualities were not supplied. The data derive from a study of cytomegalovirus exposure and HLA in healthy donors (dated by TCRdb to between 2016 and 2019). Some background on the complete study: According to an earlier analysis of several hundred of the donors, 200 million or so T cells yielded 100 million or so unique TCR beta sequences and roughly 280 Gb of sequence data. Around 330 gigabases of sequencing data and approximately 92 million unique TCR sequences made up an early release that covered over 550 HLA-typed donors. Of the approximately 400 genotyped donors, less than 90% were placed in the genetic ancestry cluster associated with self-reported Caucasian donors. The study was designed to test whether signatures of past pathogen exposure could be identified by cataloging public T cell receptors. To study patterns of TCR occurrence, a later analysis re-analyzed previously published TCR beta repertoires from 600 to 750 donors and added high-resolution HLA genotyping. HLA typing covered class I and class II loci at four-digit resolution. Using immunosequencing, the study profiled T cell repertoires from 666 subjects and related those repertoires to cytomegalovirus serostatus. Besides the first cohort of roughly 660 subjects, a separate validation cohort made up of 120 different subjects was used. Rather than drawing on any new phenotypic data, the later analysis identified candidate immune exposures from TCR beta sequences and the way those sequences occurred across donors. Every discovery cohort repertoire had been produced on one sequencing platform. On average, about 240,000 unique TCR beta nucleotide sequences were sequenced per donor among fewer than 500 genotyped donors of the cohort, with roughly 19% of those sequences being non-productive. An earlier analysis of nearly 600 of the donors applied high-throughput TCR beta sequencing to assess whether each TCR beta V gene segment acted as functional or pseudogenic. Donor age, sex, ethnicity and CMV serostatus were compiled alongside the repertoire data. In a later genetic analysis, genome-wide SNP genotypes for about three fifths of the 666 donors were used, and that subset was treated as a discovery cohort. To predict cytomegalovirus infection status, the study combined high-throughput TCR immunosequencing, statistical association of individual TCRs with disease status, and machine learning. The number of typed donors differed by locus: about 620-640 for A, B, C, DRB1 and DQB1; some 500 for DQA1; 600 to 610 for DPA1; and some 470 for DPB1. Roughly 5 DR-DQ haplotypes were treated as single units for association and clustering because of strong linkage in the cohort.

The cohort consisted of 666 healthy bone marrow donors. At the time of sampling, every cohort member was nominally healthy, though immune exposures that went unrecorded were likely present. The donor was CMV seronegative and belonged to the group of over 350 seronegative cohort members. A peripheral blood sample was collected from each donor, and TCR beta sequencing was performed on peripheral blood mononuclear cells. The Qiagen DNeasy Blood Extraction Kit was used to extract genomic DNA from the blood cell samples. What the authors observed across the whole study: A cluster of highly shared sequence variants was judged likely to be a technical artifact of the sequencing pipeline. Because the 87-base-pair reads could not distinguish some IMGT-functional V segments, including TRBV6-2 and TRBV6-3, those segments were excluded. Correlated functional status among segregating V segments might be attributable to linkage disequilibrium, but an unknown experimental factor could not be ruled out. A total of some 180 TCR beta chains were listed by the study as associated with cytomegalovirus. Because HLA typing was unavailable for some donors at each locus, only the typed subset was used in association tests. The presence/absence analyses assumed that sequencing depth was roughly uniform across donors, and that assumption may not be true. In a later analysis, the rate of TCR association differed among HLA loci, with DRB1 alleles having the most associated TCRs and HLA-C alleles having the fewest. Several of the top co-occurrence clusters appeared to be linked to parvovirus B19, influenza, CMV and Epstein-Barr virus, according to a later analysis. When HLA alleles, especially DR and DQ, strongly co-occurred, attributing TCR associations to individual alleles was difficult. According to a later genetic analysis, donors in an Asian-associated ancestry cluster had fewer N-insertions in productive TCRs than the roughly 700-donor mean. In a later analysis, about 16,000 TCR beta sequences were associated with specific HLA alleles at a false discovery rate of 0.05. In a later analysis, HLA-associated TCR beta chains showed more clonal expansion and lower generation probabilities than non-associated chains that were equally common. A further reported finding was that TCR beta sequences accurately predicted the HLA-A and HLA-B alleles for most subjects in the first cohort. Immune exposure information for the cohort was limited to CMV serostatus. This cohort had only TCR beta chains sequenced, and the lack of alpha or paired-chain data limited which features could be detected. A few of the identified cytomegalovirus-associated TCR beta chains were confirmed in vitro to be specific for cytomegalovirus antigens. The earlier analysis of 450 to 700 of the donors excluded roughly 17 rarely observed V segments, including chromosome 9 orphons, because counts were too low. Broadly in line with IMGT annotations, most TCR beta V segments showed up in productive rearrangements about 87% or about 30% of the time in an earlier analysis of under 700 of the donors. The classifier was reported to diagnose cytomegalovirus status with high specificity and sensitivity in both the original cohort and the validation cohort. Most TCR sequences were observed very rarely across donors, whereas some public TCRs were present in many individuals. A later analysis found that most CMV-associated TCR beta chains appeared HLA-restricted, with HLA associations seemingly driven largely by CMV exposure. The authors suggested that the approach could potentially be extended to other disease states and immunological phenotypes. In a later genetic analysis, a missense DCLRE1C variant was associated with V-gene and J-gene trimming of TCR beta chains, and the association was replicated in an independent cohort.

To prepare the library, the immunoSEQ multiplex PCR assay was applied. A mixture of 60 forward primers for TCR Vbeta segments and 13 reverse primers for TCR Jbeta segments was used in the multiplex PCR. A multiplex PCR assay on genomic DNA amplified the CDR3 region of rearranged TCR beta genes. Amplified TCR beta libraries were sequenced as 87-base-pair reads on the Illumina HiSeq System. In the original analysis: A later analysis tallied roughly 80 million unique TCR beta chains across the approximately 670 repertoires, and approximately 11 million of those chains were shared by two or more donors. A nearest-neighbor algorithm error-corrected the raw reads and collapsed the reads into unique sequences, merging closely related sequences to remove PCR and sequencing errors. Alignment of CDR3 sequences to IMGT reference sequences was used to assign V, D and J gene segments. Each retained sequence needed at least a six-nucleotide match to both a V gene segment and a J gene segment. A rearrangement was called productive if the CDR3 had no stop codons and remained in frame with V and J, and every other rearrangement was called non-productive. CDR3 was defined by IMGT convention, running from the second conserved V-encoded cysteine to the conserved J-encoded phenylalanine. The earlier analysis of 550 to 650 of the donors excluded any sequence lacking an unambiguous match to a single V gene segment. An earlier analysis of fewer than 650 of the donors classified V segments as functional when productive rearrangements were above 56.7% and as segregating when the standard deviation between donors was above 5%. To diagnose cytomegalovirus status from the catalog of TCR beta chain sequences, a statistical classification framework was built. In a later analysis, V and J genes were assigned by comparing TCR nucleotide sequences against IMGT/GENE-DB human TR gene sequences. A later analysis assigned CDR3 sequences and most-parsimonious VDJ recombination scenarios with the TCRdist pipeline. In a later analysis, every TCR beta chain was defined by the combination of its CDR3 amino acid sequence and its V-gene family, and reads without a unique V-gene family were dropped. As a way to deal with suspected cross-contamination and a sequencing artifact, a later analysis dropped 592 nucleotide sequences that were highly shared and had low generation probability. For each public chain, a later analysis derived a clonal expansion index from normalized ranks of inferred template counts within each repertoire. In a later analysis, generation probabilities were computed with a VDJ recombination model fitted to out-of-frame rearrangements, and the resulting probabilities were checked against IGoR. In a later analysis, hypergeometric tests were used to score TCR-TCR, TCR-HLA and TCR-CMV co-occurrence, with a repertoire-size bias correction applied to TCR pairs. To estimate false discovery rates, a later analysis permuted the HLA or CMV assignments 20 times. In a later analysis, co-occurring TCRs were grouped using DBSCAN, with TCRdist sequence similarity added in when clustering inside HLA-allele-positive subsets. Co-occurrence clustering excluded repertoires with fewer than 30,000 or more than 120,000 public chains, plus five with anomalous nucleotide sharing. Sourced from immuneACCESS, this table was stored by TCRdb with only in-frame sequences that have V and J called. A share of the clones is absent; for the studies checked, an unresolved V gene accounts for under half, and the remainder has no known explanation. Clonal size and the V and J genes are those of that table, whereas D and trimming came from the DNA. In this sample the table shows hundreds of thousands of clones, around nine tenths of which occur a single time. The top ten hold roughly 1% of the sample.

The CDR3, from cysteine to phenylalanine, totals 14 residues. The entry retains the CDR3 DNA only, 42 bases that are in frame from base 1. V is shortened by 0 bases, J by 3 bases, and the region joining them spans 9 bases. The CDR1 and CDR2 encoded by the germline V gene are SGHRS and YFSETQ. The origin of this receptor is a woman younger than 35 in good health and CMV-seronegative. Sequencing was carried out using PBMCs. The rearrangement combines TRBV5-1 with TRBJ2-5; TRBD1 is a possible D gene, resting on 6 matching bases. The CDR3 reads CASSLAAGEETQYF. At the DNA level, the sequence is TGCGCCAGCAGCTTGGCAGCAGGGGAAGAGACCCAGTACTTC.